The 32 T cell receptor beta chains presented below share a single source sample, sequenced in a study of CXCR3-negative and CXCR3-positive naive CD8 T cells. Each TRB cDNA library was prepared by 5' RACE (with UMI labels). Using the 5' RACE reads, TCRdb records one entry per CDR3 protein without DNA. This sample's table has around 34,000 distinct CDR3 sequences. The sample comprised memory CD8+ T cells from blood. The receptor source for this set is a human donor in good health. Some clones in this sample may be carry-over from other donors' samples.

The rearrangement uses TRBV29-1 and TRBJ2-5; with no DNA, the TCRdb D assignment of TRBD1 cannot be verified. The CDR3 runs to 16 residues. Germline values: CDR1 SQVTM, CDR2 ANQGSEA. The chain's CDR3 is CSVDEGQGSFQETQYF.

V gene TRBV7-3 combines with J gene TRBJ1-1. CDR3 length equals 12 residues. The germline gives CDR1 SGHTA, CDR2 FQGTGA. The CDR3 sequence: CASRVQGTEAFF.

The chain couples TRBV20-1 to TRBJ2-1; the D call of TRBD2 rests on TCRdb alone, since no DNA is present to check it. The CDR3 contains 17 residues. Germline CDR1 reads DFQATT; CDR2 reads SNEGSKA (reference sequence). The chain's CDR3 is CSAPTSGGAVSYNEQFF.

The V call is TRBV7-9, the J call TRBJ2-3. The CDR3 extends over 12 amino acids. CDR1 is SEHNR, CDR2 FQNEAQ, per germline (reference sequence). This CDR3 is CASSFSTDTQYF.

The CDR3 reads CASSFWGGSSYNEQFF. The chain employs TRBV7-9 and TRBJ2-1; TCRdb lists TRBD1, though no DNA is available to test this call. The CDR3 extends over 16 amino acids. The germline gives CDR1 SEHNR, CDR2 FQNEAQ (reference sequence).

The rearrangement uses TRBV29-1 and TRBJ1-3; the D call of TRBD1 rests on TCRdb alone, since no DNA is present to check it. The CDR3 loop spans 13 amino acids. The V gene's germline CDR1 is SQVTM and CDR2 ANQGSEA. The CDR3 here is CSVVGAPGNTIYF.

The chain is built from TRBV5-1 and TRBJ1-1; TCRdb picks TRBD1, but there is no DNA to check that call. Germline assignment: CDR1 SGHRS and CDR2 YFSETQ. The CDR3 covers 14 residues. This CDR3 reads CASSPFQDRGGAFF. Combining the CDR3 with reference TRBV5-1 and TRBJ1-1 gives the whole variable domain KAGVTQTPRYLIKTRGQQVTLSCSPISGHRSVSWYQQTPGQGLQFLFEYFSETQRNKGNFPGRFSGRQFSNSRSEMNVSTLELGDSALYLCASSPFQDRGGAFFGQGTRLTVV.

The genes are TRBV20-1 and TRBJ1-5; TCRdb returns TRBD1, unconfirmable since there is no DNA. The CDR3 is 15 amino acids. CDR1 is DFQATT and CDR2 is SNEGSKA in the germline V gene (reference sequence). CDR3 region: CSALRGDRTSQPQHF.

V usage is TRBV27 and J usage is TRBJ1-4; the TCRdb call, TRBD1, lacks DNA for checking. Germline CDR1 MNHEY, CDR2 SMNVEV (reference sequence). CDR3 length equals 16 residues. The CDR3 loop reads CASSLEKTGVNEKLFF.

The V call is TRBV29-1, the J call TRBJ2-3. CDR3 length equals 13 residues. The germline gives CDR1 SQVTM, CDR2 ANQGSEA. CDR3 residues: CSVEFGSADTQYF.

The genes are TRBV28 and TRBJ2-1; TCRdb picks TRBD2, but there is no DNA to check that call. CDR1 and CDR2 from the germline V gene are MDHEN and SYDVKM. The CDR3 contains 17 residues. The CDR3 region is CASSPWTSGGQVNEQFF.

The chain carries TRBV28 and TRBJ2-7. CDR1 is MDHEN, CDR2 SYDVKM, per germline. The CDR3 length is 12 residues. Here the CDR3 reads CASSFESYEQYF. Together with reference TRBV28 and TRBJ2-7, the CDR3 gives the full variable domain: DVKVTQSSRYLVKRTGEKVFLECVQDMDHENMFWYRQDPGLGLRLIYFSYDVKMKEKGDIPEGYSVSREKKERFSLILESASTNQTSMYLCASSFESYEQYFGPGTRLTVT.

The J gene is TRBJ2-2, the V gene TRBV29-1; TCRdb proposes TRBD1, but this gene call is untestable without DNA. This CDR3 is 12 amino acids long. Germline CDR1 and CDR2: SQVTM and ANQGSEA. CDR3 sequence reads: CSVGSGPGELFF.

This chain joins TRBV27 and TRBJ1-1. Per the germline V gene, CDR1 is MNHEY and CDR2 is SMNVEV (reference sequence). CDR3 length equals 14 residues. CDR3 residues: CASSLEGGLDEAFF.

The chain recombines TRBV12-3 or TRBV12-4 with TRBJ1-6; TCRdb selects TRBD1, and the lack of DNA leaves this call unchecked. CDR3 length: 15 amino acids. CDR3: CASSTGTGGWGTLHF.

J is TRBJ2-3 and V is TRBV6-5. The CDR3 consists of 14 residues. In germline, CDR1 is MNHEY, CDR2 SVGAGI. The CDR3 here is CASNPASSTDTQYF.

The chain employs TRBV20-1 and TRBJ2-7. The V gene's germline CDR1 is DFQATT and CDR2 SNEGSKA (reference sequence). The CDR3 has 14 residues. CDR3 amino acids: CSARGQDHFGEQYF.

This clonotype is medium-sized (0.01 to 0.1%) by frequency. This chain uses TRBV20-1 with TRBJ1-2. In germline, CDR1 is DFQATT, CDR2 SNEGSKA (reference sequence). The CDR3 has 12 amino acids. The CDR3 spells CSARWLEYGYTF.

Here the CDR3 reads CASSLTLGFGELFF. The rearrangement uses TRBV4-1 and TRBJ2-2; checking the TCRdb D call of TRBD1 is not possible without DNA. The CDR3 runs to 14 residues. Germline assignment: CDR1 MGHRA and CDR2 YSYEKL.

The V call is TRBV7-9, the J call TRBJ2-2; TCRdb's D call, TRBD1, is unchecked because there is no DNA. Germline V gene lookup returns CDR1 SEHNR and CDR2 FQNEAQ (reference sequence). The CDR3 has 16 residues. Here the CDR3 reads CASSFPGQGATGELFF.

The chain joins TRBV7-6 to TRBJ2-7; no DNA is available, so the TRBD1 call from TCRdb remains unchecked. The CDR3 loop spans 13 amino acids. The germline gives CDR1 SGHVS, CDR2 FNYEAQ. CDR3 protein: CASRDGGSYEQYF.

This rearrangement joins TRBV7-2 to TRBJ2-7. Germline V lookup: CDR1 SGHTA, CDR2 FQGNSA. The CDR3 loop spans 15 amino acids. The CDR3 loop is CASSFLTPSSYEQYF. The full variable domain, its missing parts supplied by reference TRBV7-2 and TRBJ2-7, is GAGVSQSPSNKVTEKGKDVELRCDPISGHTALYWYRQSLGQGLEFLIYFQGNSAPDKSGLPSDRFSAERTGGSVSTLTIQRTQQEDSAVYLCASSFLTPSSYEQYFGPGTRLTVT.

The rearrangement joins TRBV29-1 to TRBJ2-7. CDR3 length: 12 residues. Germline values: CDR1 SQVTM, CDR2 ANQGSEA. The CDR3 protein is CSVEDRYYEQYF.

The genes are TRBV28 and TRBJ2-2; without DNA, the TCRdb call of TRBD2 cannot be checked. CDR3 length: 16 residues. The germline CDR1 and CDR2 sequences are MDHEN and SYDVKM. The CDR3: CASSLYGGGSAGELFF.

This sequence joins TRBV29-1 and TRBJ2-5. Germline values: CDR1 SQVTM, CDR2 ANQGSEA. This CDR3 has 13 residues. This CDR3 is CSVDEGTQETQYF.

The chain is built from TRBV9 and TRBJ2-3. Germline CDR1 and CDR2: SGDLS and YYNGEE. The CDR3 loop spans 16 amino acids. Here the CDR3 reads CASSLRGETITDTQYF.

The rearrangement uses TRBV4-1 and TRBJ2-1. The germline gives CDR1 MGHRA, CDR2 YSYEKL. The CDR3 length is 11 residues. This CDR3 reads CASSRVGEQFF.

The chain recombines TRBV29-1 with TRBJ2-4; there is no DNA to check the TCRdb D call of TRBD2. This CDR3 contains 12 residues. Germline assignment: CDR1 SQVTM and CDR2 ANQGSEA. The CDR3 sequence: CSVLQGGDIQYF.

The rearrangement uses TRBV27 and TRBJ2-1; TCRdb's D call, TRBD1, is unchecked because there is no DNA. Germline V gives CDR1 MNHEY, CDR2 SMNVEV (reference sequence). The CDR3 is 13 amino acids. The CDR3 sequence is CASSLSRVNEQFF.

The V and J genes are TRBV7-6 and TRBJ2-7; TCRdb reports TRBD2, a call that lacks DNA to check it against. The CDR3 has 14 residues. From germline, CDR1 is SGHVS and CDR2 FNYEAQ. The CDR3 sequence: CASSWNLGPDEQYF.

The V call is TRBV6-4, the J call TRBJ2-3; TCRdb calls TRBD2, which cannot be checked without DNA. The germline CDR1 and CDR2 sequences are MRHNA and SNTAGT. This CDR3 spans 16 amino acids. CDR3 loop: CASSRTSGGEQDTQYF.

This sequence joins TRBV20-1 and TRBJ2-7; the D call from TCRdb, TRBD2, cannot be confirmed without DNA. CDR1 is DFQATT, CDR2 SNEGSKA, per germline (reference sequence). The length of the CDR3 is 14 residues. Here the CDR3 reads CSAPPGLAGYEQYF.